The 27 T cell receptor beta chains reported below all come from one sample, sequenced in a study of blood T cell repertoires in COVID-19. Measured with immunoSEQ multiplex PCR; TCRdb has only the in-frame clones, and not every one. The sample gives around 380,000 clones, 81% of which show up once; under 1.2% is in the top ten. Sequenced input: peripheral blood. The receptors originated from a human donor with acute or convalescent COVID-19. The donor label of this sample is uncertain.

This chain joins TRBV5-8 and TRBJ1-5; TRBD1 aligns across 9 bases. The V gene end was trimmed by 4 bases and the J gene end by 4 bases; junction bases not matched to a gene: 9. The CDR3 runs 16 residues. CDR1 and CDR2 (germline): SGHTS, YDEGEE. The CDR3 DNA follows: TGTGCCAGCAGCCTGGGACAGGGACCAGGGAATCAGCCCCAGCATTTT. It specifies CASSLGQGPGNQPQHF. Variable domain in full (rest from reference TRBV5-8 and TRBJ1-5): EAGVTQSPTHLIKTRGQQATLRCSPISGHTSVYWYQQALGLGLQFLLWYDEGEERNRGNFPPRFSGRQFPNYSSELNVNALELEDSALYLCASSLGQGPGNQPQHFGDGTRLSIL.

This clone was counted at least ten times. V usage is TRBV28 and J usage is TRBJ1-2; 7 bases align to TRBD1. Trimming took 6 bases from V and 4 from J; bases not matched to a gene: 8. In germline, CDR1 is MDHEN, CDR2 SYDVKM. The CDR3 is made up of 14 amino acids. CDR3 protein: CASRPRGRVYGYTF. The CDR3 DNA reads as TGTGCCAGCAGACCGAGGGGGCGCGTCTATGGCTACACCTTC.

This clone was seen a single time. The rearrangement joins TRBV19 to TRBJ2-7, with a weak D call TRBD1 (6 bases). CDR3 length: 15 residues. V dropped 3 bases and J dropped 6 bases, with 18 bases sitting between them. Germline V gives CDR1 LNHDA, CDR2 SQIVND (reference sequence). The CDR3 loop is CASSIGVGGGREQYF. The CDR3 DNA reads TGTGCCAGTAGTATTGGAGTAGGGGGTGGTCGCGAGCAGTACTTC.

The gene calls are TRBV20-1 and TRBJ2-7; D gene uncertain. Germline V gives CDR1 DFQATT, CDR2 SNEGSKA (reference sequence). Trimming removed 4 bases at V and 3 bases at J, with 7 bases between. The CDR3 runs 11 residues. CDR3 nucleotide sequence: TGCAGTGCTACCGGGTACTACGAGCAGTACTTC. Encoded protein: CSATGYYEQYF.

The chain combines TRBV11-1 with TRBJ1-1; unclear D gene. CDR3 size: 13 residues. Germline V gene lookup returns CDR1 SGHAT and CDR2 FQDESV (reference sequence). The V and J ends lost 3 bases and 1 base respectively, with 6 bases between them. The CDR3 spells CASSFVQNTEAFF. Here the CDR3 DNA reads TGTGCCAGCAGCTTTGTCCAGAACACTGAAGCTTTCTTT.

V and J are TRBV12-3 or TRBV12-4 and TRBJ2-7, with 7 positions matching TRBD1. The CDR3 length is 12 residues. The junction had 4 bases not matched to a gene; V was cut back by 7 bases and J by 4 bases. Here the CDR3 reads CASTHRGYEQYF. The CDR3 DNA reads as TGTGCCAGCACTCACAGGGGTTACGAGCAGTACTTC.

CDR3 nucleotides: TGTGCCAGCATCCCAAACAGGGCTGCTAACTATGGCTACACCTTC. Amino acids: CASIPNRAANYGYTF. This chain links TRBV2 with TRBJ1-2, with D possibly being TRBD1 (6 bases). In germline, CDR1 is SNHLY, CDR2 FYNNEI. CDR3 length: 15 amino acids. The V and J ends lost 7 bases and 0 bases respectively, with 15 bases between them.

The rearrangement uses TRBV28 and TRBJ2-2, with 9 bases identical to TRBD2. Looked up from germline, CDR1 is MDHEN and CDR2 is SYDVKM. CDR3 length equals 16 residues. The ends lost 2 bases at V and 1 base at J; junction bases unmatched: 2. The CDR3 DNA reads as TGTGCCAGCAGTTTAGCGACTAGCGGGAACACCGGGGAGCTGTTTTTT. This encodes CASSLATSGNTGELFF. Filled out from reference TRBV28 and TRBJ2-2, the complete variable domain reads DVKVTQSSRYLVKRTGEKVFLECVQDMDHENMFWYRQDPGLGLRLIYFSYDVKMKEKGDIPEGYSVSREKKERFSLILESASTNQTSMYLCASSLATSGNTGELFFGEGSRLTVL.

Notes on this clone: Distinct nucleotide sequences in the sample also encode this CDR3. CDR3 region: CAWGQNYEQYF. The CDR3 bases are TGTGCCTGGGGACAGAACTACGAGCAGTACTTC. This chain links TRBV30 with TRBJ2-7; a weak D match, TRBD1 (6 bases). CDR3 length: 11 amino acids. With 5 bases removed from V and 3 bases from J, the gap between germline ends came to 8 bases. Germline CDR1 and CDR2: GTSNPN and SVGIG (reference sequence).

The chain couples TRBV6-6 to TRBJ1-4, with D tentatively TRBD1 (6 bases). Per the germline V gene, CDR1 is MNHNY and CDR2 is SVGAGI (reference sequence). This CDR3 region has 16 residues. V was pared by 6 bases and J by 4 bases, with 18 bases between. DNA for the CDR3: TGTGCCAGCAGAACCGCACCAGGGGCTTATAATGAAAAACTGTTTTTT. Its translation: CASRTAPGAYNEKLFF.

CDR3 nucleotides: TGCAGTGCTAGAGCCCCTTATGAGCAGTTCTTC. Translated, it gives CSARAPYEQFF. The chain recombines TRBV20-1 with TRBJ2-1; D is unresolved. The CDR3 runs to 11 residues. V gave up 1 base and J gave up 8 bases, with 6 bases separating them. The V gene's germline CDR1 is DFQATT and CDR2 SNEGSKA (reference sequence).

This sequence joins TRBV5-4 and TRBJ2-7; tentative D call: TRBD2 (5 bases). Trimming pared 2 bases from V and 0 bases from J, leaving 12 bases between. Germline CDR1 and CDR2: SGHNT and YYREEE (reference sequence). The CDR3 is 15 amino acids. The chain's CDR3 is CASSFGISPSYEQYF. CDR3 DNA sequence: TGTGCCAGCAGCTTCGGGATCTCCCCCTCCTACGAGCAGTACTTC.

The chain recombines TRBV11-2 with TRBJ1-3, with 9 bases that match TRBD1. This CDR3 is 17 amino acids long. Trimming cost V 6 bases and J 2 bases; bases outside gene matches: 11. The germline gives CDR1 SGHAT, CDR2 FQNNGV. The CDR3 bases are TGTGCCAGCAGTCGAACCGGGACAGGGTCAGCTGGAAACACCATATATTTT. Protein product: CASSRTGTGSAGNTIYF. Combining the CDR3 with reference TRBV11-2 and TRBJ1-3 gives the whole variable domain EAGVAQSPRYKIIEKRQSVAFWCNPISGHATLYWYQQILGQGPKLLIQFQNNGVVDDSQLPKDRFSAERLKGVDSTLKIQPAKLEDSAVYLCASSRTGTGSAGNTIYFGEGSWLTVV.

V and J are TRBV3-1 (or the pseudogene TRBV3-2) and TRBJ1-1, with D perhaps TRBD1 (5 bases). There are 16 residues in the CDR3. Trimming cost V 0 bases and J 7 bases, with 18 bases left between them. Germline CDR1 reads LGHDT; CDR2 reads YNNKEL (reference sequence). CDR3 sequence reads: CASSQDREAGQGEAFF. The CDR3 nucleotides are TGTGCCAGCAGCCAAGATAGGGAGGCTGGGCAGGGTGAAGCTTTCTTT.

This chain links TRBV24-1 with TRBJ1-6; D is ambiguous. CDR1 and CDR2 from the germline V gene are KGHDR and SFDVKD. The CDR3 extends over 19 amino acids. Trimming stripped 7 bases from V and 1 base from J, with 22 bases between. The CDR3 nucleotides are TGTGCCACCAGGGGGTACGTGAGCCCGGGGAATTCCTATAATTCACCCCTCCACTTT. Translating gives CATRGYVSPGNSYNSPLHF.

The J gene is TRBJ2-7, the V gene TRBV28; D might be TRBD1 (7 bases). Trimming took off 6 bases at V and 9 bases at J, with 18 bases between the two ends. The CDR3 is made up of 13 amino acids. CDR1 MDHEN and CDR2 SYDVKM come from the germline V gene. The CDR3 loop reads CASRGTEDGGQYF. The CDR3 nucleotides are TGTGCCAGCAGAGGGACAGAGGACGGGGGGCAGTACTTC.

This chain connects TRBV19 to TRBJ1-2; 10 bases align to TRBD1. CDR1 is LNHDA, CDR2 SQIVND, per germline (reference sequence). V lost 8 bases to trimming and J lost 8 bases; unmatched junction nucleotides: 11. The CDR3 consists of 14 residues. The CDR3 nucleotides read TGTGCCAGTGCCGGGACAGGGGATGTAAGCGGCTACACCTTC. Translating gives CASAGTGDVSGYTF.

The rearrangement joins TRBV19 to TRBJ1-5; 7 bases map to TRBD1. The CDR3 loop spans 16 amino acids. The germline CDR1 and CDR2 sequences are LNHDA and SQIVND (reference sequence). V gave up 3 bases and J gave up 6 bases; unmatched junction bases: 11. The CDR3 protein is CASSIVRGGAGQPQHF. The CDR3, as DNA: TGTGCCAGTAGTATTGTGAGAGGGGGCGCGGGTCAGCCCCAGCATTTT.

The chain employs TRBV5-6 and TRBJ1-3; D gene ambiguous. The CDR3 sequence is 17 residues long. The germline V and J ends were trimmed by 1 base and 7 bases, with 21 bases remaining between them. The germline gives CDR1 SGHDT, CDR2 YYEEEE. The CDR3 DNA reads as TGTGCCAGCAGCTTGATCAGGTTATCCGGCTTTAGGAACACCATATATTTT. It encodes CASSLIRLSGFRNTIYF.

The CDR3 DNA is TGCGCCAGCAGCCAAGACCAGGGGTATGACACTGAAGCTTTCTTT. Its protein is CASSQDQGYDTEAFF. The chain recombines TRBV4-1 with TRBJ1-1; D is perhaps TRBD1 (6 bases). The germline V gene encodes CDR1 MGHRA and CDR2 YSYEKL. V dropped 0 bases and J dropped 3 bases, with 11 bases sitting between them. This CDR3 region has 15 residues.

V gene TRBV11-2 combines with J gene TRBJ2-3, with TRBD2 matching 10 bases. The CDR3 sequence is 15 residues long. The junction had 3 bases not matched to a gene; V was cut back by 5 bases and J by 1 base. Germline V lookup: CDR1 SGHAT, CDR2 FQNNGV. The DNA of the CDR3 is TGTGCCAGCAGCATAGCGGGAGGCCGCACAGATACGCAGTATTTT. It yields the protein CASSIAGGRTDTQYF.

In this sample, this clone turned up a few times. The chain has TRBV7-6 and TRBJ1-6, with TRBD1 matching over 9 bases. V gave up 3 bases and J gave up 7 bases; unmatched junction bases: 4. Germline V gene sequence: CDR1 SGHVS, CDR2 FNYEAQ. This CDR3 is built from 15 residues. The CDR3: CASSFRDRENSPLHF. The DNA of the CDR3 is TGTGCCAGCAGCTTCCGGGACAGGGAAAATTCACCCCTCCACTTT.

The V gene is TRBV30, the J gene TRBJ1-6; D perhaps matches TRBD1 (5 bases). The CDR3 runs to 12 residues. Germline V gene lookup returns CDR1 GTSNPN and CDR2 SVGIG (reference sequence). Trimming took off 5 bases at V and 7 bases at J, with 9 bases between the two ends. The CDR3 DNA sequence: TGTGCCTGGCGGCAGGGAAATTCACCCCTCCACTTT. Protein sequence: CAWRQGNSPLHF.

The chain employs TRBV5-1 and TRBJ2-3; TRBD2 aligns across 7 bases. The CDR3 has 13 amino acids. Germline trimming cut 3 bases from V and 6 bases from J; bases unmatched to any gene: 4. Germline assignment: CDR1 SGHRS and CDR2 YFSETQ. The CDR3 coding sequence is TGCGCCAGCAGCTCTAGACTAGCCGATACGCAGTATTTT. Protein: CASSSRLADTQYF.

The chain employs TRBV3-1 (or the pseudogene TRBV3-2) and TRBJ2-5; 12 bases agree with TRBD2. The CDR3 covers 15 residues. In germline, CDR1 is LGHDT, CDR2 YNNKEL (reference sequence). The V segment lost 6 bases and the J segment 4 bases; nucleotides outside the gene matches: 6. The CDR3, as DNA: TGTGCCAGCAGTCGGCCGGGACTAGCGGGAGAGACCCAGTACTTC. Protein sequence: CASSRPGLAGETQYF.

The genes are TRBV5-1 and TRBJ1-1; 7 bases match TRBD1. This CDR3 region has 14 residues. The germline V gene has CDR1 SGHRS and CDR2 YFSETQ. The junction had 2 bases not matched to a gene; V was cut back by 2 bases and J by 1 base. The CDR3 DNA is TGCGCCAGCAGCTTAGGGGGCTGGAACACTGAAGCTTTCTTT. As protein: CASSLGGWNTEAFF.

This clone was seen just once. CDR3 protein: CASSAQAGVSYEQYF. The CDR3 DNA is TGTGCCAGCAGCGCCCAAGCGGGAGTATCCTACGAGCAGTACTTC. This chain connects TRBV7-8 to TRBJ2-7, with TRBD2 matching 8 bases. This CDR3 has 15 residues. J lost 1 base, V lost 5 bases, and 7 bases had no gene match. Germline assignment: CDR1 SGHVS and CDR2 FQNEAQ.